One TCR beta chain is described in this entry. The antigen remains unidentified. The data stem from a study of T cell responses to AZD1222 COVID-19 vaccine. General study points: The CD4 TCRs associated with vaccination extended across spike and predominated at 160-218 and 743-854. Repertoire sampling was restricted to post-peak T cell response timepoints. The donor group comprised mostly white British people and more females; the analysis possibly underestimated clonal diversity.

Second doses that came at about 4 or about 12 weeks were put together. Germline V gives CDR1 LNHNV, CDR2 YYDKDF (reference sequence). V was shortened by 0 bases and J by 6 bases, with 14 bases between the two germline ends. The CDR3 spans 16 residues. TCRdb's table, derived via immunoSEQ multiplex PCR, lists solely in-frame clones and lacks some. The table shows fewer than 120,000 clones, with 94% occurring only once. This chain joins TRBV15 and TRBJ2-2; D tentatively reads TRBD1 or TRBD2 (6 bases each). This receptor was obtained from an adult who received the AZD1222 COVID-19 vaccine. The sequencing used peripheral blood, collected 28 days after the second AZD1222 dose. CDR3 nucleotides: TGTGCCACCAGCAGAGATCGAGGGGGGTATCCCGGGGAGCTGTTTTTT. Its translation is CATSRDRGGYPGELFF.